Below, 20 T cell receptor beta chains from the same sample are listed, as sequenced in a study of spatial heterogeneity in lung cancer. Their antigen targets remain unknown. TCRdb redid the calling of the 5' RACE reads with MiXCR, one entry per CDR3 protein. The sample has some 2,200 distinct CDR3 sequences, about 36% seen once. Described time point: sample taken at primary tumor resection. Study results and caveats: Tumoral mutation counts were tracked by counts of expanded intratumoral alpha and beta TCRs.

The specimen was lung tumor tissue, collected at surgery. The source of these receptors is a male donor with early-stage non-small cell lung cancer.

Concerning this clonotype itself: Found in a library prepared for alpha chains, this beta chain is an off-target read, and its abundance has little meaning. The genes are TRBV12-3 or TRBV12-4 and TRBJ2-4, with D perhaps TRBD1 (5 bases). V lost 3 bases, J lost 5 bases, and 11 bases lay in between. This CDR3 is built from 14 residues. CDR3 sequence reads: CASSLGLGENIQYF. CDR3 sequence (DNA): TGTGCCAGCAGTTTGGGGCTAGGAGAAAACATTCAGTACTTC.

By share, this clonotype counts as medium-sized. This beta chain appears as a stray read in a library generated for alpha chains; its size is not informative. The V and J genes are TRBV12-5 and TRBJ2-1, with TRBD2 identical over 7 bases. Germline assignment: CDR1 LGHNT and CDR2 FRNRAP. The length of the CDR3 is 16 residues. V lost 6 bases, J lost 4 bases, and 12 bases stayed unmatched. The CDR3 DNA follows: TGTGCTAGTGGCGCTCACAGGCGGGAGCCGTACAATGAGCAGTTCTTC. It yields the protein CASGAHRREPYNEQFF.

On this clonotype itself: This beta chain is an off-target read within a library intended for alpha chains, so its frequency means little. The chain combines TRBV6-6 with TRBJ2-5; 8 nucleotides agree with TRBD2. V shed 8 bases, J shed 4 bases, and the junction held 6 bases outside the gene matches. Germline V CDR1 and CDR2: MNHNY, SVGAGI (reference sequence). This CDR3 is built from 13 residues. The CDR3 protein is CASGGSGGETQYF. CDR3 sequence (DNA): TGTGCCAGCGGGGGAAGCGGGGGAGAGACCCAGTACTTC.

The sample holds a few counts of this clonotype. The library was prepared for alpha chains; this beta chain is a stray read, so its frequency means little. The chain uses TRBV7-8 and TRBJ2-3, with 8 bases lining up with TRBD1. Trimming removed 5 bases from V and 5 bases from J; junction bases left unmatched: 3. The CDR3 spans 13 residues. The germline V gene encodes CDR1 SGHVS and CDR2 FQNEAQ. DNA for the CDR3: TGTGCCAGCAGCCCCGACAGGGGAGATACGCAGTATTTT. Translating gives CASSPDRGDTQYF.

In this sample, this clonotype is medium-sized. For a library built for alpha chains, this beta chain is a stray read; little rests on its size. V usage is TRBV12-3 or TRBV12-4 and J usage is TRBJ1-5, with D unclear. Trimming left V 5 bases short and J 6 bases short, with 11 bases between. The CDR3 extends over 13 amino acids. This CDR3 is CASSPQLRQPQHF. The CDR3 nucleotides read TGTGCCAGCAGTCCCCAACTACGTCAGCCCCAGCATTTT.

In its sample, this clonotype was seen many times. Within a library made for alpha chains, this beta chain is off target, and its count is uninformative. The chain joins TRBV5-5 to TRBJ2-7; a weak D match, TRBD2 (6 bases). The CDR3 has 14 amino acids. The V end lost 1 base, the J end lost 2 bases, and 10 bases lay between the germline ends. CDR1 SGHKS and CDR2 YYEKEE come from the germline V gene (reference sequence). The CDR3 DNA sequence: TGTGCCAGCAGCTTGTTGAGGACTACCTACGAGCAGTACTTC. Translated, it gives CASSLLRTTYEQYF. The complete variable domain, with remaining parts taken from reference TRBV5-5 and TRBJ2-7, reads DAGVTQSPTHLIKTRGQQVTLRCSPISGHKSVSWYQQVLGQGPQFIFQYYEKEERGRGNFPDRFSARQFPNYSSELNVNALLLGDSALYLCASSLLRTTYEQYFGPGTRLTVT.

As for this clonotype: This beta chain represents an off-target read in a library built for alpha chains; its size is of limited meaning. This chain uses TRBV5-4 with TRBJ2-7; no clear D. The germline CDR1 and CDR2 sequences are SGHNT and YYREEE (reference sequence). CDR3 size: 12 residues. Trimming took 4 bases from V and 8 from J, leaving 13 bases between them. The CDR3 is CASSMDRLQQYF. The CDR3 nucleotides are TGTGCCAGCAGCATGGACCGGCTCCAGCAGTACTTC.

This clonotype is judged medium-sized. A library prepared for alpha chains yielded this beta chain as an off-target read; its size is of little meaning. The rearrangement links TRBV12-3 or TRBV12-4 to TRBJ1-2; TRBD1 is a possible D gene (5 bases). With 1 base removed from V and 7 bases from J, the gap between germline ends came to 7 bases. The CDR3 is 12 residues long. The CDR3 here is CASSLVGRGYTF. For the CDR3, the DNA is TGTGCCAGCAGTTTAGTGGGACGTGGCTACACCTTC.

As for this clonotype: This beta chain came through as a stray read in a library set up for alpha chains, and its size says little. The CDR3 DNA follows: TGTGCCAGTACCCTGACACTTAGCAATCAGCCCCAGCATTTT. This sequence encodes CASTLTLSNQPQHF. This chain joins TRBV19 and TRBJ1-5; no definite D call. Per the germline V gene, CDR1 is LNHDA and CDR2 is SQIVND (reference sequence). Trimming pared 7 bases from V and 0 bases from J, leaving 10 bases between. The length of the CDR3 is 14 residues.

On this clonotype itself: This beta chain slipped into a library made for alpha chains as a stray read, so its size is not meaningful. The rearrangement uses TRBV5-1 and TRBJ2-7; D might be TRBD1 or TRBD2, each matching 5 bases. Trimming took 1 base from V and 12 from J, leaving 14 bases between them. Looked up from germline, CDR1 is SGHRS and CDR2 is YFSETQ. This CDR3 has 12 residues. The CDR3 DNA reads TGCGCCAGCAGCTTGACAGGCCGGCGGGCGTACTTC. Encoded protein: CASSLTGRRAYF.

Details on this clonotype: Found in a library prepared for alpha chains, this beta chain is an off-target read, and its abundance has little meaning. The chain has TRBV9 and TRBJ2-7; D not certain. There are 15 residues in the CDR3. Trimming pared 0 bases from V and 0 bases from J, leaving 10 bases between. CDR1 SGDLS and CDR2 YYNGEE come from the germline V gene. The CDR3 nucleotides read TGTGCCAGCAGCGTAGGTTATTCCGCCTCCTACGAGCAGTACTTC. Its protein is CASSVGYSASYEQYF.

By sample share, this clonotype is large. A library prepared for alpha chains yielded this beta chain as an off-target read; its size is of little meaning. The genes are TRBV24-1 and TRBJ1-2; possible D gene TRBD1, 5 bases. The length of the CDR3 is 13 residues. V lost 4 bases and J 4 bases, leaving 9 bases between the germline ends. The V gene's germline CDR1 is KGHDR and CDR2 SFDVKD. CDR3 sequence reads: CATSEGDSYGYTF. CDR3 DNA sequence: TGTGCCACCAGTGAGGGGGATTCCTATGGCTACACCTTC.

This clonotype is termed large (0.1 to 1%). For a library built for alpha chains, this beta chain is a stray read; little rests on its size. The CDR3 coding sequence is TGTGCCAGCAGTTTATCCTTCTACTACGGCGGGGAGCTGTTTTTT. Translating it yields CASSLSFYYGGELFF. V gene TRBV27 combines with J gene TRBJ2-2; D gene ambiguous. Deletions cut 0 bases from V and 7 bases from J, with 12 bases between. The CDR3 spans 15 residues. Germline V gene lookup returns CDR1 MNHEY and CDR2 SMNVEV (reference sequence).

A note on this clonotype: This beta chain turned up in a library designed for alpha chains; as an off-target read, its abundance says little. The chain joins TRBV6-5 to TRBJ2-7; 11 positions match TRBD2. CDR1 is MNHEY, CDR2 SVGAGI, per germline. Trimming took 2 bases from V and 6 from J; bases not matched to a gene: 3. CDR3 length equals 14 residues. The CDR3 region is CASSYGLAGGEQYF. The CDR3 bases are TGTGCCAGCAGTTACGGGCTAGCGGGAGGCGAGCAGTACTTC.

This clonotype was seen a few times. With the library built for alpha chains, this beta chain is off target and its frequency is not meaningful. The chain uses TRBV3-1 and TRBJ2-3; unclear D gene. V gave up 0 bases and J gave up 1 base, with 5 bases separating them. CDR3 length: 14 amino acids. The germline gives CDR1 LGHDT, CDR2 YNNKEL (reference sequence). The CDR3 here is CASSQDWGTDTQYF. The CDR3 bases are TGTGCCAGCAGCCAAGATTGGGGCACAGATACGCAGTATTTT.

With regard to this clonotype: This beta chain came through as a stray read in a library set up for alpha chains, and its size says little. The CDR3 bases are TGTGCCAGCAGTGAAACGGCAGGGCGAAAGTACGAGCAGTACTTC. Protein sequence: CASSETAGRKYEQYF. The V gene is TRBV2, the J gene TRBJ2-7, with D possibly being TRBD1 (5 bases). Trimming removed 2 bases from V and 4 bases from J, with 15 bases in between. This CDR3 comprises 15 residues. Germline V lookup: CDR1 SNHLY, CDR2 FYNNEI.

This clonotype is labeled as medium-sized (0.01 to 0.1%). A library prepared for alpha chains yielded this beta chain as an off-target read; its size is of little meaning. The chain carries TRBV6-2 or TRBV6-3 and TRBJ2-4, with D perhaps TRBD1 or TRBD2 (5 bases each). V lost 10 bases and J 1 base, leaving 14 bases between the germline ends. Germline V gene sequence: CDR1 MNHEY, CDR2 SVGEGT. This CDR3 spans 14 amino acids. The CDR3 protein is CATHRDGAKNIQYF. The DNA for the CDR3 is TGTGCCACCCACCGGGACGGCGCCAAAAACATTCAGTACTTC.

In its sample, this clonotype was seen a few times. This beta chain turned up in a library designed for alpha chains; as an off-target read, its abundance says little. This chain uses TRBV5-1 with TRBJ2-2, with 11 bases identical to TRBD2. In germline, CDR1 is SGHRS, CDR2 YFSETQ. Trimming at V came to 0 bases and at J to 3 bases, leaving 10 bases not matched to a gene. The CDR3 loop spans 19 amino acids. CDR3 in amino acids: CASSLEGTSGVEHTGELFF. For the CDR3, the DNA is TGCGCCAGCAGCTTGGAAGGGACTAGCGGAGTTGAACACACCGGGGAGCTGTTTTTT. The variable domain in full, completed from reference TRBV5-1 and TRBJ2-2, reads KAGVTQTPRYLIKTRGQQVTLSCSPISGHRSVSWYQQTPGQGLQFLFEYFSETQRNKGNFPGRFSGRQFSNSRSEMNVSTLELGDSALYLCASSLEGTSGVEHTGELFFGEGSRLTVL.

This clonotype is categorized as large. Because the library targeted alpha chains, this beta chain is an off-target read whose size means little. The V gene is TRBV7-2, the J gene TRBJ2-4; the D call may be TRBD1 or TRBD2 (5 bases each). Trimming removed 6 bases at V and 7 bases at J, with 13 bases between. This CDR3 is 13 amino acids long. CDR1 and CDR2 (germline): SGHTA, FQGNSA. CDR3 loop: CASRPTGGNIQYF. CDR3 nucleotide sequence: TGTGCCAGCAGACCTACAGGAGGCAACATTCAGTACTTC.

As regards this clonotype: The library was prepared for alpha chains; this beta chain is a stray read, so its frequency means little. The chain carries TRBV12-3 or TRBV12-4 and TRBJ1-1; the match to TRBD1 covers 7 bases. Losses at the gene ends were 6 bases for V and 4 bases for J; bases not matched to a gene: 8. CDR3 length: 14 amino acids. CDR3 protein: CASSHSTGFTEAFF. The CDR3 DNA is TGTGCCAGCAGCCACTCGACAGGGTTCACTGAAGCTTTCTTT.